The 10 T cell receptor beta chains presented below share a single source sample, sequenced in a study of cytomegalovirus exposure and HLA in healthy donors. Both 60 Vbeta primers and 13 Jbeta primers went into the PCR. Repertoires were generated with immunoSEQ multiplex PCR, while TCRdb's copy carries only in-frame clones and drops some. Of 100,000 to 150,000 clones listed, around 77% are singletons. The sequencing sample was made of PBMCs. Every receptor here comes from a human donor in good health.

V usage is TRBV6-1 and J usage is TRBJ2-7; the match to TRBD1 covers 9 bases. The V and J ends lost 3 bases and 3 bases, in that order; junction bases with no gene match: 21. The length of the CDR3 is 20 residues. Germline CDR1 and CDR2: MNHNS and SASEGT. The CDR3 coding sequence is TGTGCCAGCAGTGACCCCTCGAGAACAAACAGGGGGCAATCACTCTACGAGCAGTACTTC. Protein product: CASSDPSRTNRGQSLYEQYF.

The chain recombines TRBV10-3 with TRBJ1-5; tentatively, D is TRBD1 (6 bases). Germline V gene lookup returns CDR1 ENHRY and CDR2 SYGVKD. The V end was cut by 4 bases, the J end by 3 bases, with 13 bases between. This CDR3 is 15 amino acids long. CDR3 nucleotide sequence: TGTGCCATCAGTGCATCGGCAGGGGACAATCAGCCCCAGCATTTT. This encodes CAISASAGDNQPQHF.

The V call is TRBV27, the J call TRBJ2-7; 10 bases match TRBD1. Per germline, CDR1 MNHEY and CDR2 SMNVEV (reference sequence). The CDR3 loop spans 12 amino acids. V dropped 8 bases and J dropped 5; count of bases not matched to a gene: 3. The chain's CDR3 is CASGQGDHEQYF. CDR3 sequence (DNA): TGTGCCAGCGGACAGGGGGACCACGAGCAGTACTTC.

The J gene is TRBJ2-3, the V gene TRBV7-8; D may be TRBD1 (6 bases). V was clipped by 8 bases and J by 8 bases, with 17 bases between them. This CDR3 spans 13 amino acids. Germline assignment: CDR1 SGHVS and CDR2 FQNEAQ. The CDR3 nucleotides are TGTGCCAGCCGCGAACCCCCACAGGGTACGCAGTATTTT. Translated, it gives CASREPPQGTQYF.

This rearrangement joins TRBV6-5 to TRBJ2-7; 13 bases agree with TRBD2. This CDR3 comprises 15 residues. Germline assignment: CDR1 MNHEY and CDR2 SVGAGI. The V gene end was trimmed by 6 bases and the J gene end by 1 base; junction bases not matched to a gene: 3. The CDR3 nucleotides are TGTGCCAGCAGGTCGACTAGCGGGAGGTCCTACGAGCAGTACTTC. Amino acids: CASRSTSGRSYEQYF.

This clone was recorded a few times. The V and J genes are TRBV7-9 and TRBJ1-6; D call uncertain. This CDR3 contains 13 residues. Germline lookup yields CDR1 SEHNR and CDR2 FQNEAQ (reference sequence). The V end was cut by 4 bases, the J end by 8 bases, with 9 bases between. The CDR3 DNA reads TGTGCCAGCAGCTCCTCCGGGGATTCACCCCTCCACTTT. Its translation: CASSSSGDSPLHF.

This chain connects TRBV7-3 to TRBJ2-3; D is perhaps TRBD2 (7 bases). Trimming took 5 bases from V and 6 from J, leaving 21 bases between them. CDR3 size: 16 residues. Germline V CDR1 and CDR2: SGHTA, FQGTGA. The CDR3 spells CASSDLGGLAADTQYF. The CDR3, as DNA: TGTGCCAGCAGCGATCTGGGGGGGCTAGCTGCGGATACGCAGTATTTT.

The chain has TRBV4-2 and TRBJ2-7; 8 nucleotides line up with TRBD2. V lost 4 bases, J lost 0 bases, and 11 bases stayed unmatched. This CDR3 comprises 17 residues. The germline CDR1 and CDR2 sequences are LGHNA and YNFKEQ. In DNA, the CDR3 is TGTGCCAGCAGCCGGTTCGGGCTAGCGGGCCCCTCCTACGAGCAGTACTTC. This sequence encodes CASSRFGLAGPSYEQYF.

V gene TRBV5-1 combines with J gene TRBJ1-2; TRBD1 is a possible D gene (5 bases). CDR3 length: 15 residues. Trimming took 0 bases from V and 2 from J, leaving 11 bases between them. Germline V CDR1 and CDR2: SGHRS, YFSETQ. The CDR3 DNA reads TGCGCCAGCAGCTTGGGGAGGGGCACGAACTATGGCTACACCTTC. Translated: CASSLGRGTNYGYTF.

The chain uses TRBV18 and TRBJ2-2; TRBD1 aligns across 9 bases. The CDR3 covers 17 residues. Germline V lookup: CDR1 KGHSH, CDR2 LQKENI. V dropped 2 bases and J dropped 7; count of bases not matched to a gene: 11. The CDR3 bases are TGTGCCAGCTCACCAGGGAACGCGGGACAGGGAATCGGGGAGCTGTTTTTT. Its protein product is CASSPGNAGQGIGELFF.